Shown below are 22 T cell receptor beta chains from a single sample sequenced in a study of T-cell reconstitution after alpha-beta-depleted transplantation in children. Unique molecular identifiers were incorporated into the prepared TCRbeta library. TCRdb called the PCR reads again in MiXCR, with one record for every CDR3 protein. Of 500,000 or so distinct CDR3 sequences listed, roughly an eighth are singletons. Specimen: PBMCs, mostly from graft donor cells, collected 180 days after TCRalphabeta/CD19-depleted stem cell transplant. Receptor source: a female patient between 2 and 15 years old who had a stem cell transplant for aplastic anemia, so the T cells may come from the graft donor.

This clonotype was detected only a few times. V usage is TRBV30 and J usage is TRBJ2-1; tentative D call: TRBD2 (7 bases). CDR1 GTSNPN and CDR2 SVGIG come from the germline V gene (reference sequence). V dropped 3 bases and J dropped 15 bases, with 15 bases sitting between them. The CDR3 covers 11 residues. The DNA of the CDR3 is TGTGCCTGGAGCCGGGGGCGGGAGTGGTTCTTC. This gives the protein CAWSRGREWFF.

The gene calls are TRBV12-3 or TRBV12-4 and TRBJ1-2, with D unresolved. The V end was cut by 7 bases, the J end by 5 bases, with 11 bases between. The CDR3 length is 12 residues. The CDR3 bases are TGTGCCAGCACACAAAATGGGTATGGCTACACCTTC. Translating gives CASTQNGYGYTF.

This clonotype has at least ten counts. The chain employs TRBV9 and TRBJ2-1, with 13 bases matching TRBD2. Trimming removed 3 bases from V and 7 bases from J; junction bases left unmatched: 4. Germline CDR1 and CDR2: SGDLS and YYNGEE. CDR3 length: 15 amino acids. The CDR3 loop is CASSGTSGRNNEQFF. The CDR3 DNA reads TGTGCCAGCAGCGGGACTAGCGGGAGAAATAATGAGCAGTTCTTC. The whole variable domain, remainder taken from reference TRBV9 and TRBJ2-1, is DSGVTQTPKHLITATGQRVTLRCSPRSGDLSVYWYQQSLDQGLQFLIQYYNGEERAKGNILERFSAQQFPDLHSELNLSSLELGDSALYFCASSGTSGRNNEQFFGPGTRLTVL.

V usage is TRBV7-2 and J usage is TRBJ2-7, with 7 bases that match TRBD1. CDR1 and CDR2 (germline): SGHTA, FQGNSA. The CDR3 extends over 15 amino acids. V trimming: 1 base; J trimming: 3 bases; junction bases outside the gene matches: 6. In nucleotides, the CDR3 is TGTGCCAGCAGCTTAGAGGGACAGTTCGGCTACGAGCAGTACTTC. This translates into CASSLEGQFGYEQYF.

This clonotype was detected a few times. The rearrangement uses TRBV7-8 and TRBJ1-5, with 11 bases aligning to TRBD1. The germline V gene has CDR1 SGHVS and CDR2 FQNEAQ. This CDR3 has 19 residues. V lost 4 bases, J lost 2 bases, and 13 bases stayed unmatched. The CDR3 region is CASSSPGTGGSLGNQPQHF. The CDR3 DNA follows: TGTGCCAGCAGCTCGCCTGGGACAGGGGGTTCTTTGGGCAATCAGCCCCAGCATTTT.

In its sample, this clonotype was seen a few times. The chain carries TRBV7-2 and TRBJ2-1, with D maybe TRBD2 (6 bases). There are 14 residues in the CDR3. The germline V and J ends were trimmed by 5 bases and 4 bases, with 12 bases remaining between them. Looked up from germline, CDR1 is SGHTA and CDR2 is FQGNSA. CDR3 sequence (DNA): TGTGCCAGCAGCGGTAGCGGAGATTACAATGAGCAGTTCTTC. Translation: CASSGSGDYNEQFF.

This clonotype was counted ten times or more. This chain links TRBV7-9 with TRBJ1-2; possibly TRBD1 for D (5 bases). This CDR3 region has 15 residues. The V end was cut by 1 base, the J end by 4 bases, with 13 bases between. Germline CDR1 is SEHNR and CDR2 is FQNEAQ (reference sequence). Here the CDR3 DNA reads TGTGCCAGCAGCTTAGGGGGGACTTTCGGCTATGGCTACACCTTC. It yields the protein CASSLGGTFGYGYTF.

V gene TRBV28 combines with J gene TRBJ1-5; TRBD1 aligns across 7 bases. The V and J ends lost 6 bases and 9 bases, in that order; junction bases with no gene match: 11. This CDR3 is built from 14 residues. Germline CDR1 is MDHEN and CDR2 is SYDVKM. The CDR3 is CASSPRGRYPPQHF. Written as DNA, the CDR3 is TGTGCCAGCAGCCCCAGGGGGAGGTATCCGCCCCAGCATTTT.

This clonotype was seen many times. The CDR3 DNA is TGTGCCAGCAGCCCCCTTGTGGGACAGGGAATCGAAGCCTACGAGCAGTACGTC. Protein product: CASSPLVGQGIEAYEQYV. V and J are TRBV7-8 and TRBJ2-7; 9 bases line up with TRBD1. Trimming took 5 bases from V and 2 from J; bases not matched to a gene: 16. The CDR3 is made up of 18 amino acids. Per germline, CDR1 SGHVS and CDR2 FQNEAQ.

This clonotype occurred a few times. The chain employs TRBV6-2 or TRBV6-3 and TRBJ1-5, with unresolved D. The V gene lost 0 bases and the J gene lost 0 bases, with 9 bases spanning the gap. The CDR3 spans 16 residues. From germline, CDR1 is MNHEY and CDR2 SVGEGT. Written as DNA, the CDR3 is TGTGCCAGCAGTTACTCCCGGACGGATAGCAATCAGCCCCAGCATTTT. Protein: CASSYSRTDSNQPQHF.

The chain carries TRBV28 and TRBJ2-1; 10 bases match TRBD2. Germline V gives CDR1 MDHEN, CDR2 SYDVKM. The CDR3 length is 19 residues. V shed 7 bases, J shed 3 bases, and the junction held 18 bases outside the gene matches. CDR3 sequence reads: CASTPPGTSTSGLYNEQFF. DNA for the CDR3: TGTGCCAGCACTCCTCCCGGGACATCGACTAGCGGGCTCTACAATGAGCAGTTCTTC.

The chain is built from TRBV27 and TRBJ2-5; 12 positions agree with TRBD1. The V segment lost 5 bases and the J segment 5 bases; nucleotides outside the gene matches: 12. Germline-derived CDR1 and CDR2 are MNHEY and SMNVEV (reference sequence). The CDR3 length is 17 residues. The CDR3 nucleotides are TGTGCCAGCAGTGGGTCCGGGACAGGGGGCGTTTGGGAGACCCAGTACTTC. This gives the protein CASSGSGTGGVWETQYF.

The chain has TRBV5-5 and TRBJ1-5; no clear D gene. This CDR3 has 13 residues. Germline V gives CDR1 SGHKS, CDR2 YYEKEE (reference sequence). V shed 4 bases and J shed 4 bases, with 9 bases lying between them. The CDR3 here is CASSASMNQPQHF. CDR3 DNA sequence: TGTGCCAGCAGCGCATCCATGAATCAGCCCCAGCATTTT. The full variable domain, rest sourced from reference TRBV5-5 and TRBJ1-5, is DAGVTQSPTHLIKTRGQQVTLRCSPISGHKSVSWYQQVLGQGPQFIFQYYEKEERGRGNFPDRFSARQFPNYSSELNVNALLLGDSALYLCASSASMNQPQHFGDGTRLSIL.

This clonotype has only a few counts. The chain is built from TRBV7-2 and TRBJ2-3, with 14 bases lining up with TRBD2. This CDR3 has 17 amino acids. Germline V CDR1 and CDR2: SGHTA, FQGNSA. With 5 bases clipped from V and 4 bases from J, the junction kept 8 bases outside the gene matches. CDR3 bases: TGTGCCAGCAGCCCACGGACTAGCGGGAGGTACGCAGATACGCAGTATTTT. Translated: CASSPRTSGRYADTQYF.

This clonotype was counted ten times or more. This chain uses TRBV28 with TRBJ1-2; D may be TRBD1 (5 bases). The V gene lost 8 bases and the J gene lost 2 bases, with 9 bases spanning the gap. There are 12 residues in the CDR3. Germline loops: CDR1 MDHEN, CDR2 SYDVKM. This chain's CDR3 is CASGQKNYGYTF. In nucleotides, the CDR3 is TGTGCCAGCGGACAAAAAAACTATGGCTACACCTTC.

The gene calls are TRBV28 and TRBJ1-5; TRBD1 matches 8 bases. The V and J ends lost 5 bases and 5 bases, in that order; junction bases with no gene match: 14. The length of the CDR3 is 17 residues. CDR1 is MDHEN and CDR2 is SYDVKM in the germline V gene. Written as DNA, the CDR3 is TGTGCCAGCAGTCATCCCCGGAGGGACAGGCCCCATCAGCCCCAGCATTTT. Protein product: CASSHPRRDRPHQPQHF.

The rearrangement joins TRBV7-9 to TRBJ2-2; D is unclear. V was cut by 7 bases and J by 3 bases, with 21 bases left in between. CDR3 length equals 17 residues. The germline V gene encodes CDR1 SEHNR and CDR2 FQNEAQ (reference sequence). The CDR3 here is CASITTRFGRDTGELFF. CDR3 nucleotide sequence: TGTGCCAGCATCACCACCCGGTTCGGACGCGACACCGGGGAGCTGTTTTTT. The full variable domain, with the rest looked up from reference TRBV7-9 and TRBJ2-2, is DTGVSQNPRHKITKRGQNVTFRCDPISEHNRLYWYRQTLGQGPEFLTYFQNEAQLEKSRLLSDRFSAERPKGSFSTLEIQRTEQGDSAMYLCASITTRFGRDTGELFFGEGSRLTVL.

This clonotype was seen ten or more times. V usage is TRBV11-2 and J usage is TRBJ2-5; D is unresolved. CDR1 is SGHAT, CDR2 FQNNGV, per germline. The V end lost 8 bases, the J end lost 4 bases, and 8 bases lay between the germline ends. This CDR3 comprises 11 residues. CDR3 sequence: CASGPGETQYF. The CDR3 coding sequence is TGTGCCAGCGGTCCCGGAGAGACCCAGTACTTC.

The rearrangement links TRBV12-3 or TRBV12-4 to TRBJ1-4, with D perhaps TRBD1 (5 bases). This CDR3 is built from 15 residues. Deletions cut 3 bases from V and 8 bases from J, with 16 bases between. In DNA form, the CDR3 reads TGTGCCAGCAGTTTTAGTCAGGGCTTTCAGGAAAAACTGTTTTTT. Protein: CASSFSQGFQEKLFF.

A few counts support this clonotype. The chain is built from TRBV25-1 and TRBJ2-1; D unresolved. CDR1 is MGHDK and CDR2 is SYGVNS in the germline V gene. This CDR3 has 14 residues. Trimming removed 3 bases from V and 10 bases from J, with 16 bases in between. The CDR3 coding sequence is TGTGCCAGCAGTGAGGCCGGTCGGGCGAGCGAGCAGTTCTTC. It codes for CASSEAGRASEQFF.

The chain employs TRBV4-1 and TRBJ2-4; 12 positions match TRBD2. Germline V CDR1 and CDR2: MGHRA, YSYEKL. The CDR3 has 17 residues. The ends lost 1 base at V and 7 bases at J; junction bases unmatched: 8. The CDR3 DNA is TGCGCCAGCAGCCAAGGCCTGACTAGCGGGAGAAAGAACATTCAGTACTTC. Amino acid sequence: CASSQGLTSGRKNIQYF.

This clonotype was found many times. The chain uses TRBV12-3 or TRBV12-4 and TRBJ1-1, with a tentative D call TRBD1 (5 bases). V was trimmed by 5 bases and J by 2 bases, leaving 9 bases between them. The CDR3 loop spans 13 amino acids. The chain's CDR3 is CASSLTDNTEAFF. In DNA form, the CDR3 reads TGTGCCAGCAGTCTGACAGATAACACTGAAGCTTTCTTT.